A selection of T cell receptor beta chains follows, all from one sample in a study of blood T cell repertoires in COVID-19. Measured with immunoSEQ multiplex PCR; TCRdb has only the in-frame clones, and not every one. Altogether 250,000 to 400,000 clones are present, approximately 87% being singletons, with the ten largest covering 2.5% to 3%. Sequenced input: peripheral blood. Source of these receptors: a woman in her twenties or thirties with COVID-19, enrolled during active disease. Each CDR3 is given with its conserved first and last residue. The D gene is left open where the match is weak. The size entry is marked missing in some rows and otherwise reads once, few, many or a size class.

d_call: TRBD1; clone_size: .; j_call: TRBJ1-1; v_call: TRBV28; cdr3_nt: TGTGCCAGCAGTTTATGGGACAGGGGAAACACTGAAGCTTTCTTT; cdr3_aa: CASSLWDRGNTEAFF
d_call: .; clone_size: .; j_call: TRBJ1-5; v_call: TRBV19; cdr3_nt: TGTGCCAGTAGTGCCATGAGCTCAAGCAATCAGCCCCAGCATTTT; cdr3_aa: CASSAMSSSNQPQHF
d_call: .; clone_size: .; j_call: TRBJ1-2; v_call: TRBV5-1; cdr3_nt: TGCGCCAGCAGCCAAAGCGAAACAGGGAACTATGGCTACACCTTC; cdr3_aa: CASSQSETGNYGYTF
d_call: .; clone_size: .; j_call: TRBJ2-7; v_call: TRBV6-5; cdr3_nt: TGTGCCAGCACCCGGGACTCCCTTACGGTGGATGAGCAGTACTTC; cdr3_aa: CASTRDSLTVDEQYF
d_call: TRBD1; clone_size: .; j_call: TRBJ2-3; v_call: TRBV5-1; cdr3_nt: TGCGCCAGCAGCCCGGACAGGGGTTTGACAGATACGCAGTATTTT; cdr3_aa: CASSPDRGLTDTQYF
d_call: TRBD1; clone_size: once; j_call: TRBJ1-2; v_call: TRBV11-2; cdr3_nt: TGTGCCAGCAGCCCGACCATGACAGGGAGTGATGGCTACACCTTC; cdr3_aa: CASSPTMTGSDGYTF
d_call: TRBD2; clone_size: .; j_call: TRBJ2-5; v_call: TRBV24-1; cdr3_nt: TGTGCCACCAGTGACCCGCGACTAGCAGAACTTCAAGAGACCCAGTACTTC; cdr3_aa: CATSDPRLAELQETQYF
d_call: .; clone_size: .; j_call: TRBJ1-1; v_call: TRBV27; cdr3_nt: TGTGCCAGCAGCCCCCTAGGAGTCCCAATGAACACTGAAGCTTTCTTT; cdr3_aa: CASSPLGVPMNTEAFF
d_call: .; clone_size: .; j_call: TRBJ1-1; v_call: TRBV11-2; cdr3_nt: TGTGCCAGCAGGTCGGGGTTAGGCACTGAAGCTTTCTTT; cdr3_aa: CASRSGLGTEAFF
d_call: TRBD2; clone_size: few; j_call: TRBJ2-2; v_call: TRBV9; cdr3_nt: TGTGCCAGCAGCGTAGCTGGACTAGCGGGAGACCCCGTCACCGGGGAGCTGTTTTTT; cdr3_aa: CASSVAGLAGDPVTGELFF
d_call: .; clone_size: once; j_call: TRBJ2-1; v_call: TRBV19; cdr3_nt: TGTGCCAGTAGACCGCTAGACGGGAACAATGAGCAGTTCTTC; cdr3_aa: CASRPLDGNNEQFF
d_call: .; clone_size: .; j_call: TRBJ2-1; v_call: TRBV11-2; cdr3_nt: TGTGCCAGCAGCTTCTCTAGGTCAAATGAGCAGTTCTTC; cdr3_aa: CASSFSRSNEQFF
d_call: TRBD2; clone_size: .; j_call: TRBJ2-2; v_call: TRBV6-5; cdr3_nt: TGTGCCAGCATCCTGACTAGCGGGAGTACCGGGGAGCTGTTTTTT; cdr3_aa: CASILTSGSTGELFF
d_call: .; clone_size: .; j_call: TRBJ2-7; v_call: TRBV7-8; cdr3_nt: TGTGCCAGCAGCTCCAGGGGACGGAGGATGGGCTACGAGCAGTACTTC; cdr3_aa: CASSSRGRRMGYEQYF
d_call: TRBD1; clone_size: many; j_call: TRBJ2-1; v_call: TRBV6-4; cdr3_nt: TGTGCCAGCAGTGACTCGACAGGGGGCTACAATGAGCAGTTCTTC; cdr3_aa: CASSDSTGGYNEQFF
d_call: .; clone_size: once; j_call: TRBJ2-1; v_call: TRBV7-8; cdr3_nt: TGTGCCAGCAGCTTAGGAGTGCTTAATGAGCAGTTCTTC; cdr3_aa: CASSLGVLNEQFF
d_call: TRBD1; clone_size: once; j_call: TRBJ2-2; v_call: TRBV2; cdr3_nt: TGTGCCAGCAGAGCGGCAGGGGGTGCCGGGGAGCTGTTTTTT; cdr3_aa: CASRAAGGAGELFF
d_call: .; clone_size: .; j_call: TRBJ1-6; v_call: TRBV5-6; cdr3_nt: TGTGCCAGCAGCTTGGGACAGTCAAATTCACCCCTCCACTTT; cdr3_aa: CASSLGQSNSPLHF
d_call: TRBD1; clone_size: .; j_call: TRBJ2-7; v_call: TRBV29-1; cdr3_nt: TGCAGCGTTGAAGAGCAGGGGGCAGGGGTTTACGAGCAGTACTTC; cdr3_aa: CSVEEQGAGVYEQYF
d_call: .; clone_size: .; j_call: TRBJ2-3; v_call: TRBV11-3; cdr3_nt: TGTGCCAGCAGCTTAGGTGGTTGGGGCCTCAGCGGCACAGATACGCAGTATTTT; cdr3_aa: CASSLGGWGLSGTDTQYF
d_call: .; clone_size: .; j_call: TRBJ2-7; v_call: TRBV21-1; cdr3_nt: TGTGCCAGCAGCTCCTCCATGGGGGGCTACGAGCAGTACTTC; cdr3_aa: CASSSSMGGYEQYF
d_call: TRBD1; clone_size: .; j_call: TRBJ1-2; v_call: TRBV28; cdr3_nt: TGTGCCAGCAGTTTAAGAAATGCGGGGACAGGGAGCGGCTACACCTTC; cdr3_aa: CASSLRNAGTGSGYTF
d_call: .; clone_size: .; j_call: TRBJ1-2; v_call: TRBV4-1; cdr3_nt: TGCGCCAGCAGCCAAGGTGTAGGACGGGATAACTATGGCTACACCTTC; cdr3_aa: CASSQGVGRDNYGYTF